A selection of T cell receptor beta chains follows, all from one sample in a study of CD8 T cells in ankylosing spondylitis. In TCRdb, the 5' RACE reads were re-called with MiXCR into one record per CDR3 protein. This sample has 200,000 to 300,000 distinct CDR3 sequences, with roughly a tenth found just once. The sequenced sample consisted of blood, either unsorted or a sorted T cell fraction (not recorded which). The receptor set was obtained from a male donor with ankylosing spondylitis or in good health (not recorded which). The CDR3 runs from the conserved cysteine through the conserved F or W. D genes are given only for firm matches. Clone size, where shown, is once, few, many, or a class for clones that have expanded.

clone_size: many
j_call: TRBJ2-7
v_call: TRBV4-1
d_call: TRBD1
cdr3_nt: TGCGCCAGCAGCCCAGGGACAGGGGGCTTCTACGAGCAGTACTTC
cdr3_aa: CASSPGTGGFYEQYF

clone_size: many
j_call: TRBJ2-3
v_call: TRBV5-1
d_call: TRBD1
cdr3_nt: TGCGCCAGCAGCCTACAGGGGGCCAGCACAGATACGCAGTATTTT
cdr3_aa: CASSLQGASTDTQYF

clone_size: .
j_call: TRBJ1-1
v_call: TRBV19
d_call: .
cdr3_nt: TGTGCCAGTAGTATAGATCGGACAGCTGAAGCTTTCTTT
cdr3_aa: CASSIDRTAEAFF

clone_size: many
j_call: TRBJ2-7
v_call: TRBV7-9
d_call: .
cdr3_nt: TGTGCCAGCGGTGGACGATCCTACGAGCAGTACTTC
cdr3_aa: CASGGRSYEQYF

clone_size: many
j_call: TRBJ1-3
v_call: TRBV10-3
d_call: TRBD1
cdr3_nt: TGTGCCACCTCCGGGACAGGGGGCGAAAACACCATATATTTT
cdr3_aa: CATSGTGGENTIYF

clone_size: many
j_call: TRBJ2-3
v_call: TRBV6-1
d_call: .
cdr3_nt: TGTGCCAGCAGTGAGCCGACATTTCAGGGACAAGGAGAAGGAGATACGCAGTATTTT
cdr3_aa: CASSEPTFQGQGEGDTQYF

clone_size: many
j_call: TRBJ2-2
v_call: TRBV5-1
d_call: .
cdr3_nt: TGCGCCAGCAGCTTGGAAACCAACTCCGGGGAGCTGTTTTTT
cdr3_aa: CASSLETNSGELFF

clone_size: many
j_call: TRBJ1-2
v_call: TRBV13
d_call: .
cdr3_nt: TGTGCCAGCAGCCCGTACAGGTACTATGGCTACACCTTC
cdr3_aa: CASSPYRYYGYTF

clone_size: many
j_call: TRBJ2-7
v_call: TRBV10-1
d_call: .
cdr3_nt: TGCGCCAGCAGTGGGGGCCGGACCGAGCAGTACTTC
cdr3_aa: CASSGGRTEQYF

clone_size: .
j_call: TRBJ1-2
v_call: TRBV12-3/TRBV12-4
d_call: .
cdr3_nt: TGTGCCAGCACCCCCGGTCAGGGGAACTATGGCTACACCTTC
cdr3_aa: CASTPGQGNYGYTF

clone_size: many
j_call: TRBJ2-5
v_call: TRBV29-1
d_call: TRBD2
cdr3_nt: TGCAGCGTTGAAGATCGGCAGGGACTACTCCAAGAGACCCAGTACTTC
cdr3_aa: CSVEDRQGLLQETQYF

clone_size: .
j_call: TRBJ2-5
v_call: TRBV20-1
d_call: .
cdr3_nt: TGCAGTGCTAGTTGGGCCCAAGAGACCCAGTACTTC
cdr3_aa: CSASWAQETQYF

clone_size: many
j_call: TRBJ1-1
v_call: TRBV7-9
d_call: TRBD1
cdr3_nt: TGTGCCAGCAGCTCGGGGACAGGGTGGGACACTGAAGCTTTCTTT
cdr3_aa: CASSSGTGWDTEAFF

clone_size: .
j_call: TRBJ2-2
v_call: TRBV7-8
d_call: TRBD1
cdr3_nt: TGTGCCAGCAGTCAGGGACAGTCGAACACCGGGGAGCTGTTTTTT
cdr3_aa: CASSQGQSNTGELFF

clone_size: few
j_call: TRBJ2-6
v_call: TRBV15
d_call: .
cdr3_nt: TGTGCCACCAGCAGTCAAGGAAGGTACAACGTCCTGACTTTC
cdr3_aa: CATSSQGRYNVLTF

clone_size: many
j_call: TRBJ2-3
v_call: TRBV20-1
d_call: .
cdr3_nt: TGCAGTGCTAGTGGCGGGGTCCGGGGAGATACGCAGTATTTT
cdr3_aa: CSASGGVRGDTQYF

clone_size: many
j_call: TRBJ2-1
v_call: TRBV12-5
d_call: TRBD2
cdr3_nt: TGTGCTAGTGGTTTGAGTGGAGTAGCGGGAGGGGGCGAGCAGTTCTTC
cdr3_aa: CASGLSGVAGGGEQFF

clone_size: many
j_call: TRBJ2-5
v_call: TRBV29-1
d_call: TRBD2
cdr3_nt: TGCAGCGTGGGACTAGCGGGGAAACGCCAAGAGACCCAGTACTTC
cdr3_aa: CSVGLAGKRQETQYF

clone_size: .
j_call: TRBJ2-7
v_call: TRBV18
d_call: .
cdr3_nt: TGTGCCAGCTCAGGGACGGGCCAGGACCACGAGCAGTACTTC
cdr3_aa: CASSGTGQDHEQYF

clone_size: many
j_call: TRBJ2-3
v_call: TRBV6-1
d_call: TRBD1
cdr3_nt: TGTGCCAGCACCCGGACAGGGGCCACAGATACGCAGTATTTT
cdr3_aa: CASTRTGATDTQYF

clone_size: .
j_call: TRBJ2-7
v_call: TRBV5-1
d_call: TRBD2
cdr3_nt: TGCGGCAGCAGCCAATCAGCGGGGGGCTCCTACGAGCAGCACTTC
cdr3_aa: CGSSQSAGGSYEQHF

clone_size: many
j_call: TRBJ2-7
v_call: TRBV12-3/TRBV12-4
d_call: TRBD2
cdr3_nt: TGTGCCAGCAGTCCCACTAGCGGGGGGGGAACCTACGAGCAGTACTTC
cdr3_aa: CASSPTSGGGTYEQYF

clone_size: .
j_call: TRBJ2-3
v_call: TRBV5-4
d_call: TRBD1
cdr3_nt: TGTGCCAGCAGCTCGTTCCCGCAGGGGGCTACAGTCCAGTATTTT
cdr3_aa: CASSSFPQGATVQYF

clone_size: many
j_call: TRBJ2-1
v_call: TRBV12-3/TRBV12-4
d_call: TRBD2
cdr3_nt: TGTGCCAGCAGTCCTGGACTAGCGGGATTGAAGTTCTTC
cdr3_aa: CASSPGLAGLKFF

clone_size: many
j_call: TRBJ1-5
v_call: TRBV12-3/TRBV12-4
d_call: .
cdr3_nt: TGTGCCAGCAGGGGCGGGGGGAATAGCAATCAGCCCCAGCATTTT
cdr3_aa: CASRGGGNSNQPQHF